These 30 T cell receptor beta chains were sequenced from one sample in a study of shared clonotypes between healthy human individuals. The protocol was immunoSEQ multiplex PCR, while the TCRdb copy is restricted to in-frame clones and leaves out a portion. This table holds about 2.2 million clones, 80% to 95% found once. Naive CD8 cells were CD45RO-negative, positively selected for CCR7, excluding terminally differentiated effector memory CD45RA+ cells. The sample taken for sequencing was naive CD8+ T cells from PBMCs. The receptor source for this set is a man aged 18 to 30 in good health. Some clones in this sample may be carry-over from other donors' samples.

The chain joins TRBV6-1 to TRBJ2-7; 8 positions match TRBD1. V trimming: 7 bases; J trimming: 7 bases; junction bases outside the gene matches: 15. The CDR3 length is 15 residues. Germline V lookup: CDR1 MNHNS, CDR2 SASEGT. The CDR3 is CASTLWAGGASEQYF. Written as DNA, the CDR3 is TGTGCCAGCACCCTCTGGGCAGGGGGCGCGTCTGAGCAGTACTTC.

This clone was picked up one time. The rearrangement joins TRBV30 to TRBJ2-7, with TRBD2 matching over 12 bases. CDR1 is GTSNPN and CDR2 is SVGIG in the germline V gene (reference sequence). V shed 5 bases, J shed 3 bases, and the junction held 5 bases outside the gene matches. This CDR3 has 14 amino acids. CDR3 in amino acids: CAWGGLAGNYEQYF. DNA of the CDR3: TGTGCCTGGGGTGGACTAGCGGGGAACTACGAGCAGTACTTC.

Points on this clone: Other DNA sequences in this sample translate to the same CDR3. The V gene is TRBV6-5, the J gene TRBJ2-5; D perhaps matches TRBD2 (5 bases). The CDR3 covers 14 residues. V dropped 3 bases and J dropped 1 base, with 9 bases sitting between them. CDR1 and CDR2 from the germline V gene are MNHEY and SVGAGI. The CDR3 region is CASSYGGLQETQYF. The CDR3 DNA sequence: TGTGCCAGCAGTTATGGAGGACTCCAAGAGACCCAGTACTTC.

With respect to this clone: Other DNA sequences from this sample encode an identical CDR3 as well. This sequence joins TRBV7-9 and TRBJ1-2; D possibly corresponds to TRBD1 (5 bases). CDR3 length: 13 residues. The V end was cut by 0 bases, the J end by 6 bases, with 8 bases between. Germline CDR1 SEHNR, CDR2 FQNEAQ (reference sequence). The CDR3: CASSLALGHGYTF. The CDR3 nucleotides read TGTGCCAGCAGCTTAGCGCTGGGACATGGCTACACCTTC. The complete variable domain, with remaining parts taken from reference TRBV7-9 and TRBJ1-2, reads DTGVSQNPRHKITKRGQNVTFRCDPISEHNRLYWYRQTLGQGPEFLTYFQNEAQLEKSRLLSDRFSAERPKGSFSTLEIQRTEQGDSAMYLCASSLALGHGYTFGSGTRLTVV.

Remarks on this clone: Additional DNA sequences in this sample encode the identical CDR3. The V call is TRBV5-1, the J call TRBJ2-5; 8 nucleotides align to TRBD1. This CDR3 region has 14 residues. The V gene end was trimmed by 4 bases and the J gene end by 1 base; junction bases not matched to a gene: 3. CDR1 and CDR2 (germline): SGHRS, YFSETQ. CDR3 in DNA: TGCGCCAGCAGCCTAGACAGGGGCCAAGAGACCCAGTACTTC. Translated: CASSLDRGQETQYF. The complete variable domain, with remaining parts taken from reference TRBV5-1 and TRBJ2-5, reads KAGVTQTPRYLIKTRGQQVTLSCSPISGHRSVSWYQQTPGQGLQFLFEYFSETQRNKGNFPGRFSGRQFSNSRSEMNVSTLELGDSALYLCASSLDRGQETQYFGPGTRLLVL.

The chain recombines TRBV4-1 with TRBJ1-2, with 7 bases fitting TRBD1. The CDR3 has 14 residues. Germline CDR1 and CDR2: MGHRA and YSYEKL. With V trimmed by 3 bases and J by 1 base, 2 bases remained unmatched. CDR3 coding DNA: TGCGCCAGCAGCCATCCAGGGGGTAACTATGGCTACACCTTC. As protein: CASSHPGGNYGYTF.

This sequence joins TRBV9 and TRBJ1-1; the D is unclear. The CDR3 is made up of 15 amino acids. Germline V gives CDR1 SGDLS, CDR2 YYNGEE. V was trimmed by 4 bases and J by 0 bases, leaving 13 bases between them. The DNA of the CDR3 is TGTGCCAGCAGCCCGGAGGACGGTCTGAACACTGAAGCTTTCTTT. It yields the protein CASSPEDGLNTEAFF.

CDR3 in amino acids: CASSHTGSKDEQFF. The CDR3 DNA reads TGCGCCAGCAGCCACACCGGGTCCAAGGATGAGCAGTTCTTC. The chain combines TRBV4-1 with TRBJ2-1; D is unresolved. The CDR3 consists of 14 residues. Trimming removed 3 bases at V and 8 bases at J, with 14 bases between. Germline V CDR1 and CDR2: MGHRA, YSYEKL.

Remarks on this clone: Other DNA sequences from this sample encode an identical CDR3 as well. The V and J genes are TRBV9 and TRBJ2-3, with 15 bases lining up with TRBD2. The CDR3 extends over 16 amino acids. CDR1 is SGDLS and CDR2 is YYNGEE in the germline V gene. J gave up 3 bases and V 2 bases, and 1 base lay outside the gene matches. CDR3 bases: TGTGCCAGCAGCGTCGGGACTAGCGGGAGGACAGATACGCAGTATTTT. Protein product: CASSVGTSGRTDTQYF.

The chain has TRBV28 and TRBJ1-4; no firm D call. Germline V gives CDR1 MDHEN, CDR2 SYDVKM. This CDR3 spans 12 amino acids. V gave up 3 bases and J gave up 7 bases, with 6 bases separating them. The CDR3 region is CASSFLGEKLFF. The DNA for the CDR3 is TGTGCCAGCAGTTTCCTAGGTGAAAAACTGTTTTTT.

The chain links TRBV11-2 to TRBJ2-5, with 9 nucleotides matching TRBD2. V gave up 2 bases and J gave up 3 bases; unmatched junction bases: 13. CDR1 and CDR2 from the germline V gene are SGHAT and FQNNGV. The CDR3 has 18 amino acids. The CDR3 DNA reads TGTGCCAGCAGCTTATACCCTCGGGCTAGCGGGACCAAAGAGACCCAGTACTTC. Translating it yields CASSLYPRASGTKETQYF.

The chain is built from TRBV30 and TRBJ1-2; TRBD1 might be the D (5 bases). Germline-derived CDR1 and CDR2 are GTSNPN and SVGIG (reference sequence). CDR3 length: 12 residues. Trimming left V 4 bases short and J 3 bases short, with 9 bases between. CDR3 region: CAWKGPYYGYTF. CDR3 in DNA: TGTGCCTGGAAGGGGCCCTACTATGGCTACACCTTC.

The chain uses TRBV4-3 and TRBJ2-7; 9 nucleotides agree with TRBD2. V lost 2 bases to trimming and J lost 2 bases; unmatched junction nucleotides: 4. The CDR3 runs to 15 residues. CDR1 is LGHNA and CDR2 is YSLEER in the germline V gene. CDR3 sequence (DNA): TGCGCCAGCAGCCAACGACTAGCGGAGGCCTACGAGCAGTACTTC. Translating it yields CASSQRLAEAYEQYF.

This chain joins TRBV6-1 and TRBJ1-2; TRBD1 matches at 7 bases. Germline loops: CDR1 MNHNS, CDR2 SASEGT. The CDR3 totals 14 residues. V dropped 3 bases and J dropped 8; count of bases not matched to a gene: 9. The CDR3 loop reads CASSDRDRVGGYTF. The DNA of the CDR3 is TGTGCCAGCAGTGACCGAGACAGGGTGGGCGGCTACACCTTC.

This clone was recorded once. J is TRBJ2-5 and V is TRBV11-1; TRBD1 matches 8 bases. CDR1 is SGHAT and CDR2 is FQDESV in the germline V gene (reference sequence). V lost 1 base and J lost 5; bases outside the gene matches: 3. This CDR3 is built from 14 residues. The CDR3 here is CASSLEPGGETQYF. CDR3 bases: TGTGCCAGCAGCTTAGAACCAGGGGGCGAGACCCAGTACTTC.

Notes on this clone: A single base is all that separates this from a far larger clone, so a read error is likely. Other DNA sequences within the sample encode an identical CDR3. The chain recombines TRBV7-2 with TRBJ1-5; no clear D. The V gene lost 1 base and the J gene lost 4 bases, with 2 bases spanning the gap. From germline, CDR1 is SGHTA and CDR2 FQGNSA. This CDR3 contains 12 residues. CDR3 protein: CASSLGNQPQHF. Here the CDR3 DNA reads TGTGCCAGCAGCTTAGGGAATCAGCCCCAGCATTTT.

The rearrangement links TRBV27 to TRBJ2-2; 8 positions match TRBD2. Germline trimming cut 6 bases from V and 0 bases from J; bases unmatched to any gene: 6. This CDR3 has 16 amino acids. Germline CDR1 MNHEY, CDR2 SMNVEV (reference sequence). The CDR3 region has the DNA TGTGCCAGCAGCACATTCGGGAGGGCGAACACCGGGGAGCTGTTTTTT. It yields the protein CASSTFGRANTGELFF.

The chain combines TRBV6-6 with TRBJ2-7, with D perhaps TRBD2 (5 bases). CDR1 and CDR2 from the germline V gene are MNHNY and SVGAGI (reference sequence). V gave up 8 bases and J gave up 7 bases, with 15 bases separating them. The CDR3 is 12 residues long. The CDR3 region is CASGGRTFEQYF. CDR3 sequence (DNA): TGTGCCAGCGGAGGTAGGACGTTTGAGCAGTACTTC.

The chain links TRBV5-6 to TRBJ2-7; D may correspond to TRBD1 or TRBD2 (6 bases each). CDR1 and CDR2 (germline): SGHDT, YYEEEE. The ends were cut back, 4 bases at V and 6 bases at J, with 14 bases in the middle. The CDR3 is 13 amino acids. As DNA, the CDR3 is TGTGCCAGCAGCCTGGGGGGCGGGCGCGAGCAGTACTTC. It encodes CASSLGGGREQYF.

As concerns this clone: This CDR3 is also generated by other DNA sequences in the sample. J is TRBJ2-7 and V is TRBV5-1; maybe TRBD2 (6 bases). V lost 2 bases, J lost 1 base, and 10 bases lay in between. The germline V gene encodes CDR1 SGHRS and CDR2 YFSETQ. This CDR3 is built from 14 residues. The CDR3 sequence is CASSLGGISYEQYF. The CDR3 nucleotides read TGCGCCAGCAGCTTAGGCGGGATTTCCTACGAGCAGTACTTC. The full variable domain, its missing parts supplied by reference TRBV5-1 and TRBJ2-7, is KAGVTQTPRYLIKTRGQQVTLSCSPISGHRSVSWYQQTPGQGLQFLFEYFSETQRNKGNFPGRFSGRQFSNSRSEMNVSTLELGDSALYLCASSLGGISYEQYFGPGTRLTVT.

The chain couples TRBV27 to TRBJ1-1; 7 bases fit TRBD1. CDR1 is MNHEY, CDR2 SMNVEV, per germline (reference sequence). With V trimmed by 5 bases and J by 3 bases, 6 bases remained unmatched. The CDR3 extends over 14 amino acids. The CDR3 sequence: CASSETGWDTEAFF. DNA of the CDR3: TGTGCCAGCAGTGAGACAGGGTGGGACACTGAAGCTTTCTTT.

The CDR3 bases are TGTGCCAGCAGTCAACCGGGCCTTAGCTATGGCTACACCTTC. Protein product: CASSQPGLSYGYTF. V gene TRBV6-5 combines with J gene TRBJ1-2; no reliable D call. Looked up from germline, CDR1 is MNHEY and CDR2 is SVGAGI. V was clipped by 5 bases and J by 4 bases, with 14 bases between them. The CDR3 has 14 amino acids.

The chain recombines TRBV28 with TRBJ2-4; TRBD1 agrees at 7 bases. The CDR3 contains 18 residues. Germline CDR1 is MDHEN and CDR2 is SYDVKM. Trimming cost V 7 bases and J 5 bases; bases outside gene matches: 20. CDR3 bases: TGTGCCAGCATGAGCATAAGGGCAAGCCGGGACAGACAAAACATTCAGTACTTC. Its translation is CASMSIRASRDRQNIQYF.

This rearrangement joins TRBV19 to TRBJ1-5; no firm D call. V shed 3 bases and J shed 8 bases, with 17 bases lying between them. In germline, CDR1 is LNHDA, CDR2 SQIVND (reference sequence). The CDR3 has 15 amino acids. The CDR3 protein is CASSIGEVAQKPQHF. CDR3 nucleotides: TGTGCCAGTAGTATCGGCGAGGTTGCCCAAAAGCCCCAGCATTTT.

The rearrangement links TRBV6-6 to TRBJ2-1; perhaps D is TRBD1 or TRBD2 (6 bases each). The germline gives CDR1 MNHNY, CDR2 SVGAGI (reference sequence). CDR3 length: 16 amino acids. Trimming left V 2 bases short and J 5 bases short, with 16 bases between. CDR3 in amino acids: CASSYGTWQGNNEQFF. The CDR3 DNA follows: TGTGCCAGCAGTTACGGGACTTGGCAGGGGAACAATGAGCAGTTCTTC.

As for this clone: Other DNA variants within this sample encode the same CDR3. The chain joins TRBV6-5 to TRBJ2-3, with D possibly matching TRBD2 (5 bases). In germline, CDR1 is MNHEY, CDR2 SVGAGI. The CDR3 extends over 13 amino acids. Trimming removed 0 bases at V and 6 bases at J, with 7 bases between. CDR3 amino acids: CASSYSSGDTQYF. Here the CDR3 DNA reads TGTGCCAGCAGTTACTCGTCGGGGGATACGCAGTATTTT.

V gene TRBV4-2 combines with J gene TRBJ2-5; a possible D gene is TRBD1 (5 bases). The CDR3 consists of 15 residues. Trimming shortened V by 1 base and J by 4 bases, and 13 bases separated the two germline ends. Germline V gives CDR1 LGHNA, CDR2 YNFKEQ. The CDR3 region is CASSQVGSQGETQYF. The CDR3 coding sequence is TGTGCCAGCAGCCAAGTGGGGTCCCAGGGAGAGACCCAGTACTTC.

This clone has only a few counts. J is TRBJ1-5 and V is TRBV9, with D unclear. Germline CDR1 reads SGDLS; CDR2 reads YYNGEE. V lost 0 bases to trimming and J lost 1 base, with 5 bases between them. This CDR3 is 14 amino acids long. CDR3 sequence: CASSVDQSNQPQHF. The CDR3 region has the DNA TGTGCCAGCAGCGTAGATCAGAGCAATCAGCCCCAGCATTTT.

The chain recombines TRBV2 with TRBJ1-2; perhaps TRBD1 as D (6 bases). This CDR3 comprises 12 residues. Between the trimmed V and J ends, which lost 6 bases and 4 bases, there was a span of 9 bases. Looked up from germline, CDR1 is SNHLY and CDR2 is FYNNEI. The CDR3 sequence: CASRDSLYGYTF. The CDR3 DNA reads as TGTGCCAGCAGGGACAGCCTCTATGGCTACACCTTC.

This clone showed up just once. V usage is TRBV29-1 and J usage is TRBJ2-1; D possibly corresponds to TRBD2 (6 bases). Trimming removed 5 bases at V and 9 bases at J, with 11 bases between. This CDR3 has 11 residues. Germline CDR1 SQVTM, CDR2 ANQGSEA. CDR3 in amino acids: CSVHWRGEQFF. CDR3 DNA sequence: TGCAGCGTTCATTGGAGGGGTGAGCAGTTCTTC.